This T cell receptor (beta chain) stems from a study of blood T cell repertoires in COVID-19. This CDR3 region has 13 residues. Germline V lookup: CDR1 SGHNT, CDR2 YYREEE (reference sequence). Trimming stripped 3 bases from V and 3 bases from J, with 10 bases between. Authors' analysis steps: Cell counts per sample came from amplifying reference gene primers. Produced via immunoSEQ multiplex PCR; TCRdb's table is partial and in-frame only. V, J and clone size reflect that table, while D and trimming were determined from the DNA. In the table there are about 190,000 clones, under 85% of which are singletons.

The TCR was taken from a woman between 40 and 50 years old with acute or convalescent COVID-19. The rearrangement links TRBV5-4 to TRBJ2-7; perhaps TRBD1 as D (5 bases). The sequenced material came from peripheral blood. The CDR3 spells CASSSQVHYEQYF. CDR3 in DNA: TGTGCCAGCAGCTCACAGGTACACTACGAGCAGTACTTC.